The 10 T cell receptor beta chains below come from one sample, sequenced in a study of regulatory T cells in long-lasting Graves disease (dated by TCRdb to 2020 to 2023). Libraries were made using multiplex PCR. Sequencing took place on an Illumina HiSeq 4000. To build TCR beta libraries, CDR3 regions were amplified by Arm-PCR using iRepertoire HTBI primers. TCRdb cleaned the public reads at Q25 with fastp, built clones with MiXCR and kept in-frame beta chains. Here each entry gathers all rows of one CDR3 protein and keeps the most common genes and DNA. This sample lists approximately 540,000 distinct CDR3 sequences; more than 10% were detected once. Together, the top ten hold over 7% of the sample. The time point label corresponds to: newly diagnosed GD, antithyroid drugs for less than 3 months. For both TCR sequencing and RNA sequencing, RNA was extracted from PBMCs using TRIzol. These data were likewise used in another study, on T cells in Graves' hyperthyroidism and ophthalmopathy.

The material sequenced was peripheral blood mononuclear cells (PBMCs), taken at new diagnosis, from a patient treated with antithyroid drugs. The receptors here all came from a woman aged 25-40 years with Graves disease. Donor details come from another sample of the same person, matched by shared clones.

The V call is TRBV28, the J call TRBJ1-6; D not resolved. CDR1 MDHEN and CDR2 SYDVKM come from the germline V gene. This CDR3 comprises 12 residues. CDR3 bases: TGTGCTGTGTCCGTTTTTGGTTCACCCCTCCACTTT. Amino acid sequence: CAVSVFGSPLHF.

This clonotype was seen repeatedly, ten times or more. The chain recombines TRBV2 with TRBJ1-3; D call uncertain. Germline-derived CDR1 and CDR2 are SNHLY and FYNNEI. The CDR3 runs 14 residues. V lost 5 bases, J lost 0 bases, and 8 bases lay in between. CDR3 bases: TGTGCCAGCAGTCGCTACAGCTCTGGAAACACCATATATTTT. It translates to CASSRYSSGNTIYF.

The CDR3 reads CATNRGNPLGGYTF. The CDR3, as DNA: TGTGCCACCAACCGGGGAAATCCCTTGGGCGGCTACACCTTC. The chain employs TRBV19 and TRBJ1-2; no clear D. The CDR3 spans 14 residues. V lost 10 bases, J lost 8 bases, and 23 bases lay in between. Germline values: CDR1 LNHDA, CDR2 SQIVND (reference sequence). The complete variable domain, with remaining parts taken from reference TRBV19 and TRBJ1-2, reads DGGITQSPKYLFRKEGQNVTLSCEQNLNHDAMYWYRQDPGQGLRLIYYSQIVNDFQKGDIAEGYSVSREKKESFPLTVTSAQKNPTAFYLCATNRGNPLGGYTFGSGTRLTVV.

This clonotype was counted at least ten times. Here the CDR3 DNA reads TGTGCCAGCAGTCCCGGGGGTTACACCTACGAGCAGTACTTC. This translates into CASSPGGYTYEQYF. The chain employs TRBV12-3 or TRBV12-4 and TRBJ2-7; maybe TRBD2 (6 bases). Trimming removed 5 bases from V and 2 bases from J, with 13 bases in between. This CDR3 region has 14 residues.

This clonotype was recorded at least ten times. CDR3 sequence: CASRDRDGYNEQFF. In DNA form, the CDR3 reads TGTGCCAGCAGGGACCGGGACGGGTACAATGAGCAGTTCTTC. This chain connects TRBV11-3 to TRBJ2-1; D possibly matches TRBD1 or TRBD2 (5 bases each). Trimming took 6 bases from V and 4 from J, leaving 13 bases between them. This CDR3 comprises 14 residues. Germline CDR1 reads SGHNT; CDR2 reads YENEEA.

This clonotype was recorded many times. The J gene is TRBJ2-1, the V gene TRBV29-1; the D call may be TRBD1 or TRBD2 (5 bases each). Germline loops: CDR1 SQVTM, CDR2 ANQGSEA. With 3 bases removed from V and 2 bases from J, the gap between germline ends came to 14 bases. This CDR3 comprises 15 residues. The CDR3 bases are TGCAGCGTTGAGGTGGGGGTTTCGACCTACAATGAGCAGTTCTTC. It specifies CSVEVGVSTYNEQFF.

The chain employs TRBV18 and TRBJ2-5; 7 bases are shared with TRBD1. Per germline, CDR1 KGHSH and CDR2 LQKENI. J lost 3 bases, V lost 0 bases, and 4 bases had no gene match. The CDR3 consists of 15 residues. The CDR3 region has the DNA TGTGCCAGCTCACCACCCGGACAGGCCGAAGAGACCCAGTACTTC. Its protein is CASSPPGQAEETQYF.

The chain links TRBV29-1 to TRBJ2-4; TRBD1 agrees at 8 bases. CDR1 and CDR2 (germline): SQVTM, ANQGSEA. V lost 3 bases and J lost 3; bases outside the gene matches: 7. This CDR3 region has 15 residues. The CDR3 region has the DNA TGCAGCGTTGATCCAGGGGGCGCCGGCAAAAACATTCAGTACTTC. Translated: CSVDPGGAGKNIQYF.

This clonotype was counted many times. This chain connects TRBV24-1 to TRBJ2-1; no clear D gene. Between the trimmed V and J ends, which lost 6 bases and 9 bases, there was a span of 8 bases. CDR3 length equals 11 residues. CDR1 is KGHDR and CDR2 is SFDVKD in the germline V gene. The CDR3 loop is CATSRLSEQFF. The CDR3, as DNA: TGTGCCACCAGTCGGCTAAGTGAGCAGTTCTTC.

This clonotype was seen many times. The DNA of the CDR3 is TGCAGTGCTAGTATCAATGAGCAGTTCTTC. The encoded protein is CSASINEQFF. This chain connects TRBV20-1 to TRBJ2-1; the D is unclear. V dropped 3 bases and J dropped 6 bases, with 3 bases sitting between them. The CDR3 consists of 10 residues. Per germline, CDR1 DFQATT and CDR2 SNEGSKA (reference sequence).